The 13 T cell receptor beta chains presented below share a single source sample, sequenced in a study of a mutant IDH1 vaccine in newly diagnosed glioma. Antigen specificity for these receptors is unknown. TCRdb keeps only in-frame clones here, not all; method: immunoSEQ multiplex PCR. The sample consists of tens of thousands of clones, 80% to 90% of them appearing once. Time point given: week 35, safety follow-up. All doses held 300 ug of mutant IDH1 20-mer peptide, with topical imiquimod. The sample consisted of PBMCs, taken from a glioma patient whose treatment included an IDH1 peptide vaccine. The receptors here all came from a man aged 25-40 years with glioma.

This CDR3 reads CASSLALAGGREKLFF. In nucleotides, the CDR3 is TGTGCCAGCAGCTTGGCCCTGGCAGGGGGTCGAGAAAAACTGTTTTTT. The rearrangement joins TRBV5-6 to TRBJ1-4; TRBD1 matches 7 bases. The CDR3 runs 16 residues. Germline V lookup: CDR1 SGHDT, CDR2 YYEEEE. Trimming removed 0 bases from V and 8 bases from J; junction bases left unmatched: 10.

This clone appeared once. The CDR3 nucleotides are TGTGCCAGCAGCGTTCCCCGTACAGGGATTAGCACCGGGGAGCTGTTTTTT. As protein: CASSVPRTGISTGELFF. This chain uses TRBV9 with TRBJ2-2, with D perhaps TRBD1 (6 bases). The CDR3 has 17 amino acids. Germline lookup yields CDR1 SGDLS and CDR2 YYNGEE. V was trimmed by 2 bases and J by 4 bases, leaving 18 bases between them.

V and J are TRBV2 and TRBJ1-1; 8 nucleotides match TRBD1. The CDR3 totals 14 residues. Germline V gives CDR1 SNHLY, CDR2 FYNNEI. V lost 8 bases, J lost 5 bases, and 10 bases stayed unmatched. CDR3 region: CASDRQGLATEAFF. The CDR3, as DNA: TGTGCCAGCGATAGACAGGGGCTAGCGACTGAAGCTTTCTTT.

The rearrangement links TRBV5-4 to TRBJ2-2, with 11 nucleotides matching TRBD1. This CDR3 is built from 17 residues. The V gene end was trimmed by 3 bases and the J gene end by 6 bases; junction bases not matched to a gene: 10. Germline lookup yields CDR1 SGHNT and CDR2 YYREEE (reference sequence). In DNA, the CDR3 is TGTGCCAGCAGCTCTGGGACCGGGACAGGGGGTTCCGGGGAGCTGTTTTTT. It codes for CASSSGTGTGGSGELFF.

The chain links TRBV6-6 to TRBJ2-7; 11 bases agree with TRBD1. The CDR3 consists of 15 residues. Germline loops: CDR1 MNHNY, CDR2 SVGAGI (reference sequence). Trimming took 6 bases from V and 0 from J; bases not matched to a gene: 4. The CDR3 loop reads CASRAGTGGSYEQYF. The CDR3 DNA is TGTGCCAGCAGAGCCGGGACAGGGGGCTCCTACGAGCAGTACTTC.

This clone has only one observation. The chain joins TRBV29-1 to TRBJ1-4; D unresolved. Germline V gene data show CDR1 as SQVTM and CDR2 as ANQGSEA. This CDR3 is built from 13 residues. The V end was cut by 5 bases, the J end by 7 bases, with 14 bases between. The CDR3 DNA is TGCAGCGTTCTTTTTCCATTAGGTGAAAAACTGTTTTTT. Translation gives CSVLFPLGEKLFF.

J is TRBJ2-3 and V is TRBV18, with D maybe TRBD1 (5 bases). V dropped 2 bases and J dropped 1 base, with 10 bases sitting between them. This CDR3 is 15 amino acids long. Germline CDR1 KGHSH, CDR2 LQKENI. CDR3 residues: CASSPSRVGTDTQYF. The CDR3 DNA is TGTGCCAGCTCACCAAGCAGGGTCGGCACAGATACGCAGTATTTT.

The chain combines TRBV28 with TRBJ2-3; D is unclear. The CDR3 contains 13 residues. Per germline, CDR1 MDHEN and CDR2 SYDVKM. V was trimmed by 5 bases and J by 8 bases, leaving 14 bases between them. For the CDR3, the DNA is TGTGCCAGCAGTGTCCGAGGACGGATTACGCAGTATTTT. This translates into CASSVRGRITQYF.

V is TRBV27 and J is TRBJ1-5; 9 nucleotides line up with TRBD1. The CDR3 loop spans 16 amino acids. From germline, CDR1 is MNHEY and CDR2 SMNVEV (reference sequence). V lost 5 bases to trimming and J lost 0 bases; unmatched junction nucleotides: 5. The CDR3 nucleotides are TGTGCCAGCAGTGAAGGGACAGGGCGTAGCAATCAGCCCCAGCATTTT. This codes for CASSEGTGRSNQPQHF.

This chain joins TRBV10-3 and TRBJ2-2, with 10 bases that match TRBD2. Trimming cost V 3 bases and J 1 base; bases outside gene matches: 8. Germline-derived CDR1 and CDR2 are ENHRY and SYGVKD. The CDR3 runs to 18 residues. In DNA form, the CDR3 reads TGTGCCATCAGTGATCCAACCACTAGCGGGGAGAACACCGGGGAGCTGTTTTTT. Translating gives CAISDPTTSGENTGELFF.

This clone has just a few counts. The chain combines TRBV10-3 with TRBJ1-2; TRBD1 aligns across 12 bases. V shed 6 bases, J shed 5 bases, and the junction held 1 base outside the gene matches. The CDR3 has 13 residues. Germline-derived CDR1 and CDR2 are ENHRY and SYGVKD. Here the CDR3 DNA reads TGTGCCATCAGGGGACAGGGGGCTTATGGCTACACCTTC. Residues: CAIRGQGAYGYTF.

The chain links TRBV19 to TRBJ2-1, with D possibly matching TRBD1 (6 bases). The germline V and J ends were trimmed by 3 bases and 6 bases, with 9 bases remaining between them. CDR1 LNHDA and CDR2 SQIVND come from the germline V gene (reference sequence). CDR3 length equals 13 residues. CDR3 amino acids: CASSIGQINEQFF. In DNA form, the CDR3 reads TGTGCCAGTAGTATCGGACAGATCAATGAGCAGTTCTTC.

The CDR3 region is CASSWGDSPGTQYF. CDR3 bases: TGTGCCAGCTCCTGGGGGGACAGTCCCGGGACCCAGTACTTC. V is TRBV7-9 and J is TRBJ2-5; perhaps TRBD1 as D (7 bases). Trimming pared 8 bases from V and 7 bases from J, leaving 20 bases between. The CDR3 is 14 residues long. Germline CDR1 SEHNR, CDR2 FQNEAQ (reference sequence).